Each of the 22 T cell receptor beta chains below was sequenced from the same sample in a study of identical twins. MiXCR was run by TCRdb on the 5' RACE reads, yielding one entry per CDR3 protein. The table shows some 730,000 distinct CDR3 sequences, with 18% occurring only once. In addition, the sample was reused for a study of T cells expressing NK-cell markers.

Sequencing was performed on PBMCs. The receptors originated from a woman aged 18-29 years in good health.

This clonotype was detected ten times or more. The rearrangement joins TRBV11-3 to TRBJ2-3, with 8 bases lining up with TRBD2. Germline V gene data show CDR1 as SGHNT and CDR2 as YENEEA. The CDR3 is made up of 16 amino acids. V lost 2 bases, J lost 5 bases, and 9 bases stayed unmatched. In nucleotides, the CDR3 is TGTGCCAGCAGCTTAAACCATCCCGGGGGGGTAGATACGCAGTATTTT. Its translation is CASSLNHPGGVDTQYF.

This clonotype showed up just a few times. V is TRBV14 and J is TRBJ1-1; D perhaps matches TRBD1 (5 bases). This CDR3 is built from 13 residues. Germline CDR1 and CDR2: SGHDN and FVKESK. The V end lost 3 bases, the J end lost 0 bases, and 5 bases lay between the germline ends. The CDR3 loop reads CASSQGVNTEAFF. CDR3 bases: TGTGCCAGCAGCCAGGGGGTGAACACTGAAGCTTTCTTT. Full variable domain (rest looked up from reference TRBV14 and TRBJ1-1): EAGVTQFPSHSVIEKGQTVTLRCDPISGHDNLYWYRRVMGKEIKFLLHFVKESKQDESGMPNNRFLAERTGGTYSTLKVQPAELEDSGVYFCASSQGVNTEAFFGQGTRLTVV.

The rearrangement links TRBV7-2 to TRBJ2-1; D remains ambiguous. Germline CDR1 SGHTA, CDR2 FQGNSA. Trimming stripped 1 base from V and 0 bases from J, with 7 bases between. This CDR3 comprises 15 residues. The CDR3 here is CASSLELSSYNEQFF. The CDR3 DNA sequence: TGTGCCAGCAGCTTAGAGCTCAGCTCCTACAATGAGCAGTTCTTC.

The chain has TRBV11-1 and TRBJ2-3, with 9 nucleotides matching TRBD2. The CDR3 extends over 18 amino acids. Germline V gene sequence: CDR1 SGHAT, CDR2 FQDESV (reference sequence). The ends lost 1 base at V and 2 bases at J; junction bases unmatched: 10. The CDR3 sequence is CASSLGTSGPATTDTQYF. The CDR3 DNA is TGTGCCAGCAGCTTAGGCACTAGCGGGCCCGCCACCACAGATACGCAGTATTTT.

This chain connects TRBV20-1 to TRBJ2-5; 8 bases fit TRBD2. The J segment lost 3 bases and the V segment lost 6 bases, leaving 3 bases of the junction unmatched. The germline V gene encodes CDR1 DFQATT and CDR2 SNEGSKA (reference sequence). There are 12 residues in the CDR3. CDR3 sequence reads: CSAAGGKETQYF. In DNA, the CDR3 is TGCAGTGCCGCGGGAGGAAAAGAGACCCAGTACTTC.

The CDR3 loop is CASSGTVPSTDTQYF. The CDR3 DNA sequence: TGTGCCAGCAGCGGAACAGTACCTAGCACAGATACGCAGTATTTT. The chain links TRBV9 to TRBJ2-3, with D uncertain. Germline V gene data show CDR1 as SGDLS and CDR2 as YYNGEE. CDR3 size: 15 residues. The germline V and J ends were trimmed by 3 bases and 0 bases, with 11 bases remaining between them.

The table lists this clonotype with many counts. The rearrangement joins TRBV20-1 to TRBJ1-2, with 11 bases identical to TRBD1. CDR3 length equals 15 residues. The V gene's germline CDR1 is DFQATT and CDR2 SNEGSKA (reference sequence). V trimming: 6 bases; J trimming: 4 bases; junction bases outside the gene matches: 10. DNA for the CDR3: TGCAGTGCAGGACAGGGGGCGACAGGGCCCTATGGCTACACCTTC. It translates to CSAGQGATGPYGYTF.

The chain joins TRBV11-3 to TRBJ1-1; TRBD1 might be the D (6 bases). CDR1 is SGHNT, CDR2 YENEEA, per germline. V lost 4 bases, J lost 5 bases, and 11 bases lay in between. CDR3 size: 13 residues. CDR3 region: CASSSRGETEAFF. The CDR3, as DNA: TGTGCCAGCAGCTCCAGGGGAGAAACTGAAGCTTTCTTT.

This clonotype showed up just a few times. J is TRBJ2-7 and V is TRBV6-1; possible D gene TRBD1, 5 bases. CDR1 and CDR2 from the germline V gene are MNHNS and SASEGT. V lost 6 bases and J lost 3, with 21 bases in between. The length of the CDR3 is 16 residues. The CDR3 protein is CASRIHHQGLGYEQYF. In DNA, the CDR3 is TGTGCCAGCAGGATCCATCATCAGGGTTTAGGCTACGAGCAGTACTTC.

This clonotype was found a few times. The rearrangement links TRBV6-1 to TRBJ2-7; D might be TRBD1 (6 bases). V lost 6 bases and J 4 bases, leaving 16 bases between the germline ends. The CDR3 has 14 amino acids. The V gene's germline CDR1 is MNHNS and CDR2 SASEGT. CDR3 nucleotide sequence: TGTGCCAGCAGCGCACAGGGTGGGGGATACGAGCAGTACTTC. It yields the protein CASSAQGGGYEQYF.

The CDR3 sequence: CSVEDTGTVGDNEQFF. The CDR3 nucleotides read TGCAGCGTTGAAGATACTGGGACAGTGGGAGACAATGAGCAGTTCTTC. The chain has TRBV29-1 and TRBJ2-1; 7 positions match TRBD1. Looked up from germline, CDR1 is SQVTM and CDR2 is ANQGSEA. This CDR3 contains 16 residues. Unmatched junction bases numbered 10, after V lost 0 bases and J lost 5 bases.

V and J are TRBV20-1 and TRBJ1-6; D is unresolved. Trimming took off 4 bases at V and 2 bases at J, with 12 bases between the two ends. CDR3 length: 15 amino acids. CDR1 and CDR2 (germline): DFQATT, SNEGSKA (reference sequence). CDR3 sequence: CSANKVPTYNSPLHF. In DNA, the CDR3 is TGCAGTGCTAATAAGGTCCCTACCTATAATTCACCCCTCCACTTT.

This chain links TRBV20-1 with TRBJ1-1, with D hard to call. CDR3 size: 12 residues. V gave up 3 bases and J gave up 3 bases, with 8 bases separating them. In germline, CDR1 is DFQATT, CDR2 SNEGSKA (reference sequence). The CDR3 protein is CSASSMDTEAFF. Here the CDR3 DNA reads TGCAGTGCTAGCTCGATGGACACTGAAGCTTTCTTT.

This clonotype was counted a few times. This chain connects TRBV27 to TRBJ2-7; TRBD1 agrees at 9 bases. With V trimmed by 4 bases and J by 5 bases, 12 bases remained unmatched. Germline V gives CDR1 MNHEY, CDR2 SMNVEV (reference sequence). The CDR3 spans 16 residues. In nucleotides, the CDR3 is TGTGCCAGCAGTTACGTTTCGGGACAGGGTGTCCACGAGCAGTACTTC. The encoded protein is CASSYVSGQGVHEQYF.

The rearrangement links TRBV6-5 to TRBJ1-5, with D unclear. Trimming removed 0 bases at V and 0 bases at J, with 15 bases between. This CDR3 has 18 residues. Germline-derived CDR1 and CDR2 are MNHEY and SVGAGI. The CDR3 DNA reads TGTGCCAGCAGTTACTCTTCTGGCAGGCGCTATAGCAATCAGCCCCAGCATTTT. Amino acid sequence: CASSYSSGRRYSNQPQHF.

In this sample, this clonotype turned up a few times. This chain joins TRBV7-3 and TRBJ1-1; D gene uncertain. The CDR3 length is 13 residues. The germline CDR1 and CDR2 sequences are SGHTA and FQGTGA. The V end lost 2 bases, the J end lost 0 bases, and 4 bases lay between the germline ends. The CDR3 reads CASSLHMNTEAFF. The CDR3 region has the DNA TGTGCCAGCAGCTTACACATGAACACTGAAGCTTTCTTT.

This clonotype has a handful of counts. The gene calls are TRBV6-1 and TRBJ2-4, with 9 bases aligning to TRBD2. The CDR3 is 14 amino acids. CDR1 and CDR2 from the germline V gene are MNHNS and SASEGT. J lost 5 bases, V lost 3 bases, and 2 bases had no gene match. The CDR3 spells CASSDAGGENIQYF. The CDR3 DNA follows: TGTGCCAGCAGTGACGCGGGAGGGGAAAACATTCAGTACTTC.

The rearrangement links TRBV6-5 to TRBJ2-1; 7 bases are shared with TRBD2. Germline V gene data show CDR1 as MNHEY and CDR2 as SVGAGI. Losses at the gene ends were 3 bases for V and 0 bases for J; bases not matched to a gene: 11. CDR3 size: 18 residues. The CDR3 DNA reads as TGTGCCAGCAGTTATAAGGCGGGAGTGGGAATCTCCTACAATGAGCAGTTCTTC. Its translation is CASSYKAGVGISYNEQFF.

A few counts support this clonotype. CDR3 sequence reads: CASSTGTENTEAFF. CDR3 nucleotides: TGTGCCAGCAGCACCGGGACAGAGAACACTGAAGCTTTCTTT. The V and J genes are TRBV9 and TRBJ1-1; 7 nucleotides match TRBD1. Germline V lookup: CDR1 SGDLS, CDR2 YYNGEE. The junction had 4 bases not matched to a gene; V was cut back by 4 bases and J by 1 base. The CDR3 runs to 14 residues.

The chain recombines TRBV10-3 with TRBJ1-1; D remains unclear. The germline gives CDR1 ENHRY, CDR2 SYGVKD. Deletions cut 10 bases from V and 2 bases from J, with 8 bases between. CDR3 length equals 11 residues. The CDR3 nucleotides read TGTGCCAGCAACACAAACACTGAAGCTTTCTTT. It translates to CASNTNTEAFF.

This chain connects TRBV14 to TRBJ2-3, with 9 bases matching TRBD1. This CDR3 comprises 19 residues. CDR1 is SGHDN, CDR2 FVKESK, per germline. The ends lost 5 bases at V and 6 bases at J; junction bases unmatched: 21. CDR3 DNA sequence: TGTGCCAGCAGCGGCCGGGACAGGGAAGCTGGTAAGATCTCGGATACGCAGTATTTT. The encoded protein is CASSGRDREAGKISDTQYF.

The rearrangement links TRBV5-6 to TRBJ2-7, with a tentative D call TRBD1 (5 bases). The CDR3 is made up of 15 amino acids. Trimming removed 4 bases at V and 0 bases at J, with 14 bases between. Germline V CDR1 and CDR2: SGHDT, YYEEEE. The CDR3 DNA follows: TGTGCCAGCAGCCGGTCTCCAGGGCCCTCCTACGAGCAGTACTTC. Translation: CASSRSPGPSYEQYF.